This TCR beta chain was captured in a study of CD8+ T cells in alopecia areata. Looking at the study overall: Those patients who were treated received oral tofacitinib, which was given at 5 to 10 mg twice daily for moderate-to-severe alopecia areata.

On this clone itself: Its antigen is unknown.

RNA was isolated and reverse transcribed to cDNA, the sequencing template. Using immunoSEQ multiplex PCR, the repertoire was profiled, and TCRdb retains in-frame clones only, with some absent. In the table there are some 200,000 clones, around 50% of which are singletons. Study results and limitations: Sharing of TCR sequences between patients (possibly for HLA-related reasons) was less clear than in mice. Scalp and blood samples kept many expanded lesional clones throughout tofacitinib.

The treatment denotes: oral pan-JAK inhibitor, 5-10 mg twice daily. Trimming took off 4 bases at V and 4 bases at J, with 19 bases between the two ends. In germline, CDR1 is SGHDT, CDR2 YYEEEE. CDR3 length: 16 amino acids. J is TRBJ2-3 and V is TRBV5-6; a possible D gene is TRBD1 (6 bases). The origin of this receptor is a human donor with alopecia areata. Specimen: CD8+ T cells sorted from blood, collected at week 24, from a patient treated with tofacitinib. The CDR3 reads CASSHDPPQGPDTQYF. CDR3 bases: TGTGCCAGCAGCCACGACCCTCCACAGGGCCCAGATACGCAGTATTTT.